This T cell receptor beta chain was sequenced for a study of shared clonotypes between healthy human individuals. Broader study findings: Memory subsets had estimated richness that was generally smaller than that of naive subsets. Relative to their counterparts shared across all four donors, non-shared clonotypes exhibited diminished generation probabilities.

CD45RO-negative CD8 cells positively selected for CCR7 made up the naive population, which excluded terminally differentiated effector memory CD45RA+ cells. V shed 1 base and J 5 bases; nucleotides not matched to a gene: 14. CDR3 length equals 19 residues. Germline loops: CDR1 MGHRA, CDR2 YSYEKL. Comments on this clone: The antigen remains undetermined.

Some clones are missing from TCRdb's copy, which holds only in-frame ones; the method was immunoSEQ multiplex PCR. The sample consists of some 2.1 million clones, 85% to 95% of them appearing once. Sequencing was performed on naive CD8+ T cells sorted from blood. This clonotype was sampled from a man younger than 35 in good health. The chain combines TRBV4-1 with TRBJ2-1; 10 nucleotides match TRBD2. CDR3 amino acids: CASSQVGDASGGHHNEQFF. The DNA for the CDR3 is TGCGCCAGCAGCCAAGTCGGGGATGCTAGCGGGGGACACCACAATGAGCAGTTCTTC.